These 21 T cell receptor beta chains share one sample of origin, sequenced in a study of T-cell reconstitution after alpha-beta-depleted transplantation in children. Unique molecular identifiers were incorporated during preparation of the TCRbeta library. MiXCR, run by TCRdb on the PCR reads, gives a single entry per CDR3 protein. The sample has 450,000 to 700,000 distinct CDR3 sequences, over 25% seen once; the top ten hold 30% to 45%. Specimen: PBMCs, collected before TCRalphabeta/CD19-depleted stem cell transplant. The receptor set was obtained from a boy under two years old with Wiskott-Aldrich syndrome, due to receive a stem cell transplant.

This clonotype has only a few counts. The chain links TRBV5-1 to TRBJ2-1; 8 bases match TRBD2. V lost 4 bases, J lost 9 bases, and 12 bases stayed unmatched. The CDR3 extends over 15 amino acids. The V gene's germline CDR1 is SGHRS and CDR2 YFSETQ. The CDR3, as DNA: TGCGCCAGCAGCGTTGGGCCGGGAGGGCAGGGTGAGCAGTTCTTC. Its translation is CASSVGPGGQGEQFF.

In DNA form, the CDR3 reads TGCAGCGTTGATCCCTTAGCGGACAATGAGCAGTTCTTC. Translated, it gives CSVDPLADNEQFF. The gene calls are TRBV29-1 and TRBJ2-1, with D possibly TRBD2 on 6 matching bases. The CDR3 consists of 13 residues. V was trimmed by 3 bases and J by 5 bases, leaving 11 bases between them. Germline CDR1 and CDR2: SQVTM and ANQGSEA.

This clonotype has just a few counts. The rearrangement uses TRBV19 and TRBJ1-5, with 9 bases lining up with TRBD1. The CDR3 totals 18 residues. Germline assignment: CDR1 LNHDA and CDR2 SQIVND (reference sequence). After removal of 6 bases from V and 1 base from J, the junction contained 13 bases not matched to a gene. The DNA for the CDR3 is TGTGCCAGTAGCAACCGGGACAGGGCCCTTATCAGCAATCAGCCCCAGCATTTT. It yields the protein CASSNRDRALISNQPQHF.

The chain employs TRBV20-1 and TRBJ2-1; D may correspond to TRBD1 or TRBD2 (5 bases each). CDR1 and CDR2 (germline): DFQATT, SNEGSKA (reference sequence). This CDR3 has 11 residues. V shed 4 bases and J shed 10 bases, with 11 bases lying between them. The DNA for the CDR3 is TGCAGTGCTATTGAGGGACGGGAGCAGTTCTTC. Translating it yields CSAIEGREQFF.

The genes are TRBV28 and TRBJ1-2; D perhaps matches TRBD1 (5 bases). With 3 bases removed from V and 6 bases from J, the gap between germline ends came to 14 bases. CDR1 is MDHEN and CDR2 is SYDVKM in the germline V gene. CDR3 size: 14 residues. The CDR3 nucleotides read TGTGCCAGCAGTTTCCATGCAGGGTCGGATGGCTACACCTTC. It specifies CASSFHAGSDGYTF.

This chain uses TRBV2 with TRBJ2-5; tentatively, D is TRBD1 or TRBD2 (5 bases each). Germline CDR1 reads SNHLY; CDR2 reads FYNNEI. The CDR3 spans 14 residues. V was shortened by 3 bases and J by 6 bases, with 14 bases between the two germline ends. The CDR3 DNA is TGTGCCAGCAGTGAGGGGCTAGCAAGTCAGACCCAGTACTTC. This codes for CASSEGLASQTQYF.

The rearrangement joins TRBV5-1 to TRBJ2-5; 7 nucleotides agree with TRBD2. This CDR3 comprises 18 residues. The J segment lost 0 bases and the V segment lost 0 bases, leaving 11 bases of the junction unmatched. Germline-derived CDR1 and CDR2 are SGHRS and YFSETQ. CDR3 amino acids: CASSLAVRVAGYQETQYF. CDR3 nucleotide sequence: TGCGCCAGCAGCTTGGCCGTGAGAGTAGCGGGCTACCAAGAGACCCAGTACTTC.

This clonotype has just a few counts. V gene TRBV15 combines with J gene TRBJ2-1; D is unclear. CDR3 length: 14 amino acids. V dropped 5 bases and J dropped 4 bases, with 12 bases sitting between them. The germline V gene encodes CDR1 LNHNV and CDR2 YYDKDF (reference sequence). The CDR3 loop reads CATSARTSYNEQFF. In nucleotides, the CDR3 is TGTGCCACCAGCGCTCGTACATCTTACAATGAGCAGTTCTTC. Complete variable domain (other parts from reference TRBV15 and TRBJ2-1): DAMVIQNPRYQVTQFGKPVTLSCSQTLNHNVMYWYQQKSSQAPKLLFHYYDKDFNNEADTPDNFQSRRPNTSFCFLDIRSPGLGDTAMYLCATSARTSYNEQFFGPGTRLTVL.

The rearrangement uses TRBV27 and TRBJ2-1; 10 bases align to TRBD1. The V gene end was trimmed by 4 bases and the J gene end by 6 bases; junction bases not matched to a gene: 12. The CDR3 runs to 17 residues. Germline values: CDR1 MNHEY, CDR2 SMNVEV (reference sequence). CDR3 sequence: CASSSRVGTGEGNEQFF. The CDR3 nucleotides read TGTGCCAGCAGTTCCCGGGTTGGGACAGGGGAGGGCAATGAGCAGTTCTTC.

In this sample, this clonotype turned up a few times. CDR3 in amino acids: CASSLGGTSNEQYF. The CDR3 region has the DNA TGTGCCAGCAGCTTAGGCGGGACTAGCAACGAGCAGTACTTC. V is TRBV11-3 and J is TRBJ2-7; 9 positions match TRBD2. The CDR3 extends over 14 amino acids. Germline CDR1 reads SGHNT; CDR2 reads YENEEA. Germline trimming cut 1 base from V and 5 bases from J; bases unmatched to any gene: 3.

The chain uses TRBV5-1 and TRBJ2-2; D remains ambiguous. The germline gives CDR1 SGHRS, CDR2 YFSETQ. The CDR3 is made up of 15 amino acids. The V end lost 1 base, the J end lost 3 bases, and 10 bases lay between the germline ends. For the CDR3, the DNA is TGCGCCAGCAGCTTGAGCCATATGGACACCGGGGAGCTGTTTTTT. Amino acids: CASSLSHMDTGELFF.

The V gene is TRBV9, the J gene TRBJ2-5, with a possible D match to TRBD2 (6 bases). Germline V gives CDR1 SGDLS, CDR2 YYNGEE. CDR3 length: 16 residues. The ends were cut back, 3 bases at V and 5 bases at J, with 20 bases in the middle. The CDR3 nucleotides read TGTGCCAGCAGCGCCAAGGGGTGGGAGGTGGTGGAGACCCAGTACTTC. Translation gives CASSAKGWEVVETQYF.

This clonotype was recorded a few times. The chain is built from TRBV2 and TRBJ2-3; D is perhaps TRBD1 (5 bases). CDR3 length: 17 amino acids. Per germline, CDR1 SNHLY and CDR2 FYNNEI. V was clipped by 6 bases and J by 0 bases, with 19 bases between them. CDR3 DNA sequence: TGTGCCAGCAGGCGACAGACCCTACCCCTAAGCACAGATACGCAGTATTTT. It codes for CASRRQTLPLSTDTQYF. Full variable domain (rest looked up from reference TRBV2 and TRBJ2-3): EPEVTQTPSHQVTQMGQEVILRCVPISNHLYFYWYRQILGQKVEFLVSFYNNEISEKSEIFDDQFSVERPDGSNFTLKIRSTKLEDSAMYFCASRRQTLPLSTDTQYFGPGTRLTVL.

The CDR3 is CATSRDRRLQETQYF. The CDR3 DNA reads TGTGCCACCAGCAGAGATCGCCGGTTACAAGAGACCCAGTACTTC. This chain uses TRBV15 with TRBJ2-5; no firm D call. In germline, CDR1 is LNHNV, CDR2 YYDKDF (reference sequence). Deletions cut 0 bases from V and 2 bases from J, with 10 bases between. The CDR3 runs 15 residues.

CDR3 bases: TGCAGTGCTAGAGAGGAAGCCGGGACAGCCTACGAGCAGTACTTC. It specifies CSAREEAGTAYEQYF. The V call is TRBV20-1, the J call TRBJ2-7, with 7 bases fitting TRBD1. V gave up 0 bases and J gave up 2 bases; unmatched junction bases: 7. Per germline, CDR1 DFQATT and CDR2 SNEGSKA (reference sequence). The CDR3 runs to 15 residues.

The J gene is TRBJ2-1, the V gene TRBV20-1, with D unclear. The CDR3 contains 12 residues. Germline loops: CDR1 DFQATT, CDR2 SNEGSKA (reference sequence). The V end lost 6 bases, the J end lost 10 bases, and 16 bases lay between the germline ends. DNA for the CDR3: TGCAGTGCCACCCACCCAGCTCGGGAGCAGTTCTTC. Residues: CSATHPAREQFF.

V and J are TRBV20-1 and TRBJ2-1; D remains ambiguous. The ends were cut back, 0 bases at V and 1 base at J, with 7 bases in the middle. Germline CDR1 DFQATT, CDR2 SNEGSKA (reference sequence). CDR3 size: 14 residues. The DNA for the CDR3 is TGCAGTGCTAGAGATCCGCGATCCTACAATGAGCAGTTCTTC. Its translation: CSARDPRSYNEQFF.

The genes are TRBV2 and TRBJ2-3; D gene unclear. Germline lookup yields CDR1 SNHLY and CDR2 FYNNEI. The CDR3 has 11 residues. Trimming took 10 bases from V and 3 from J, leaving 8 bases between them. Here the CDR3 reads CATTYTDTQYF. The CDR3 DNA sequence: TGTGCCACCACTTATACAGATACGCAGTATTTT.

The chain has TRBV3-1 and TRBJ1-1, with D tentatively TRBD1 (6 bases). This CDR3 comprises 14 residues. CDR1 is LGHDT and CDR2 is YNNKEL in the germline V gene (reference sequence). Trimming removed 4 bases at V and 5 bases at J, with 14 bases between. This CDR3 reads CASSPHRVRTEAFF. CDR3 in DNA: TGTGCCAGCAGCCCACACAGGGTGAGGACTGAAGCTTTCTTT.

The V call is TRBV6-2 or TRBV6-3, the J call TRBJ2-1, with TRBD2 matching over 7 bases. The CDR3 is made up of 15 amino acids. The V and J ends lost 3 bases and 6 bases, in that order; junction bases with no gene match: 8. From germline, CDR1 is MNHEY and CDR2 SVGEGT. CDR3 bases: TGTGCCAGCAGTTATGCAGCGGGGAGGGGCAATGAGCAGTTCTTC. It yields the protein CASSYAAGRGNEQFF.

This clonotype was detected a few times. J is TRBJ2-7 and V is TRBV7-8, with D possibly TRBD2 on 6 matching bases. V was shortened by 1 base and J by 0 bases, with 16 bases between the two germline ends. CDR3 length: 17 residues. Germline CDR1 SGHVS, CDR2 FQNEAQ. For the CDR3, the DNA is TGTGCCAGCAGCTTAGGGGCTGGGACTTTAACCTCCTACGAGCAGTACTTC. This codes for CASSLGAGTLTSYEQYF.